This TCR beta chain was recorded in a study of CD8+ T cells in alopecia areata. Whole-study findings and limits: On tofacitinib, scalp and blood still held many of the expanded lesional clones.

Reverse transcribed after extraction, RNA yielded cDNA as the sequencing template. Clones were sequenced by immunoSEQ multiplex PCR, and TCRdb holds only the in-frame ones, with some missing. The repertoire holds under 300,000 clones, with 60% as singletons. On this clone: As yet, its antigen is unknown.

The treatment was: oral pan-JAK inhibitor, 5-10 mg twice daily. Sample: CD4+ T cells sorted from blood, taken at week 52, from a patient treated with tofacitinib. The receptor was derived from a human donor with alopecia areata.

This CDR3 reads CASSEPGGSTDTQYF. For the CDR3, the DNA is TGTGCCAGCAGTGAACCCGGGGGTAGCACAGATACGCAGTATTTT. The chain uses TRBV6-1 and TRBJ2-3; possible D gene TRBD2, 6 bases. This CDR3 spans 15 amino acids. Germline CDR1 and CDR2: MNHNS and SASEGT. Between the trimmed V and J ends, which lost 2 bases and 0 bases, there was a span of 9 bases.